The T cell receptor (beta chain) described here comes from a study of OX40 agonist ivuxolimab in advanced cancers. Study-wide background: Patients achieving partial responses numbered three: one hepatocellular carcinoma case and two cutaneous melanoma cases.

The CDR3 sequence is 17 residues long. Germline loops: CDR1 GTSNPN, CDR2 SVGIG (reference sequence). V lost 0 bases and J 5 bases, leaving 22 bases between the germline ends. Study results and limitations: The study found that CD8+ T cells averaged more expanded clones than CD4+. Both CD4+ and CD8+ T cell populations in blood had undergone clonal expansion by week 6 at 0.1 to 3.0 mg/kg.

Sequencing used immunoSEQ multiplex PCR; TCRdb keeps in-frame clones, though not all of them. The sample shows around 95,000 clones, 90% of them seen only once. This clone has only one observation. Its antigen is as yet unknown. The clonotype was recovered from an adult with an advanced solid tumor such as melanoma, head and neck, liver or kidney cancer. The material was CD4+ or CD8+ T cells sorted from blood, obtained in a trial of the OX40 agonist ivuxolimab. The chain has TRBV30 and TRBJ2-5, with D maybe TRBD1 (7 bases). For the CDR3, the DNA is TGTGCCTGGAGTGTTTCTCTTAGGCAGGGGGGCAGGGAGACCCAGTACTTC. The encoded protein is CAWSVSLRQGGRETQYF.